This TCR beta chain is from a study of blood T cell repertoires in COVID-19. This CDR3 region has 14 residues. The V gene end was trimmed by 7 bases and the J gene end by 6 bases; junction bases not matched to a gene: 11. Looked up from germline, CDR1 is SEHNR and CDR2 is FQNEAQ (reference sequence). Methods used by the authors: Estimation of nucleated cell counts was performed using reference gene primer amplification. Profiling relied on immunoSEQ multiplex PCR, and the TCRdb table lists in-frame clones only, not all of them. D and trimming were read from the DNA, whereas the V and J calls and clone size are those reported in that table. Among about 330,000 clones listed, more than 75% were seen once.

The clonotype comes from a woman in her twenties or thirties who had recovered from COVID-19. The specimen was PBMCs or T cells enriched from blood (not recorded which). The V gene is TRBV7-9, the J gene TRBJ2-7; 8 bases map to TRBD2. The CDR3 region is CASTSGGSASEQYF. The DNA for the CDR3 is TGTGCCAGCACCAGCGGGGGAAGTGCTAGCGAGCAGTACTTC.